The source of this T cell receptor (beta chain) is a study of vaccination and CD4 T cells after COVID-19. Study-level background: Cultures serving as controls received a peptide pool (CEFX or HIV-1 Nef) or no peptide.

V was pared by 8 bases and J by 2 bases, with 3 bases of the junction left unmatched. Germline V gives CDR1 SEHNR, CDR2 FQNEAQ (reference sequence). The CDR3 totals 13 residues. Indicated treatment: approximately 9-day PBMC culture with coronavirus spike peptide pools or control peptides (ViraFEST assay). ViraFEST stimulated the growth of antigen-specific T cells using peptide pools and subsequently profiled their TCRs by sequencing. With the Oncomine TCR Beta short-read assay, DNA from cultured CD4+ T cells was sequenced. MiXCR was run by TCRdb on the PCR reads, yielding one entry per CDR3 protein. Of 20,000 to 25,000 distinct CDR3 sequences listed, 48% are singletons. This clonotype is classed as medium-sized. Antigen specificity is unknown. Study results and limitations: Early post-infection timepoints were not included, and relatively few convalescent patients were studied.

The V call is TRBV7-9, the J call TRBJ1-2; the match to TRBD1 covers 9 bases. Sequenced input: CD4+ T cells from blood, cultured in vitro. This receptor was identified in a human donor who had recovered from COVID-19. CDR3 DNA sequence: TGTGCCAGCGGAGGGACAGGGAACTATGGCTACACCTTC. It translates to CASGGTGNYGYTF.